One and the same sample provided the 10 T cell receptor beta chains below, sequenced in a study of beta chain features in type 1 diabetes. The study's findings and limits: Across all four CD4+ subsets, people with type 1 diabetes showed modestly shorter TCRB CDR3s.

Sequencing targeted expressed TCRB transcripts, as all isolated RNA had been reverse transcribed. The table came from immunoSEQ multiplex PCR; TCRdb's copy has only in-frame clones and leaves some out. The sample consists of approximately 730,000 clones, roughly an eighth of them appearing once. No cognate antigen is known for these TCRs. The sequencing sample was made of naive CD4+ T cells from blood. The origin of the receptors is a young man with type 1 diabetes.

This clone showed up just a few times. The chain couples TRBV5-1 to TRBJ2-1, with D possibly matching TRBD1 (5 bases). Germline V CDR1 and CDR2: SGHRS, YFSETQ. CDR3 length: 13 residues. V gave up 3 bases and J gave up 4 bases, with 8 bases separating them. CDR3 region: CASSSDSYNEQFF. The DNA for the CDR3 is TGCGCCAGCAGCTCAGACAGTTACAATGAGCAGTTCTTC.

The J gene is TRBJ1-2, the V gene TRBV20-1; D not certain. CDR3 length equals 11 residues. V was shortened by 3 bases and J by 3 bases, with 5 bases between the two germline ends. CDR1 and CDR2 (germline): DFQATT, SNEGSKA (reference sequence). The CDR3 DNA reads TGCAGTGCTAGTTCCGACTATGGCTACACCTTC. Translating gives CSASSDYGYTF.

This sequence joins TRBV2 and TRBJ2-5, with 16 bases fitting TRBD2. The CDR3 runs 15 residues. Trimming took 4 bases from V and 11 from J; bases not matched to a gene: 7. Germline lookup yields CDR1 SNHLY and CDR2 FYNNEI. This CDR3 is CASSVGLGLAGGQYF. The CDR3 DNA follows: TGTGCCAGCAGTGTCGGCCTGGGACTAGCGGGGGGGCAGTACTTC.

This clone was recorded a few times. The V and J genes are TRBV28 and TRBJ2-1, with a weak D call TRBD1 (5 bases). Germline V gene sequence: CDR1 MDHEN, CDR2 SYDVKM. V lost 6 bases and J 2 bases, leaving 17 bases between the germline ends. CDR3 length: 16 residues. CDR3 DNA: TGTGCCAGCAGCCCCTGGGGCGGCGAGACCTACAATGAGCAGTTCTTC. This translates into CASSPWGGETYNEQFF. The variable domain in full, completed from reference TRBV28 and TRBJ2-1, reads DVKVTQSSRYLVKRTGEKVFLECVQDMDHENMFWYRQDPGLGLRLIYFSYDVKMKEKGDIPEGYSVSREKKERFSLILESASTNQTSMYLCASSPWGGETYNEQFFGPGTRLTVL.

The CDR3 protein is CAWRTQGFGSPLHF. CDR3 DNA: TGTGCCTGGAGGACACAGGGGTTTGGTTCACCCCTCCACTTT. The chain has TRBV30 and TRBJ1-6, with 7 bases that match TRBD1. The CDR3 has 14 amino acids. Trimming took 3 bases from V and 9 from J; bases not matched to a gene: 8. Germline V gene data show CDR1 as GTSNPN and CDR2 as SVGIG (reference sequence).

This clone has only a few counts. In DNA form, the CDR3 reads TGTGCCAGCTCACCACCGGGCGGTCTTAATCAGCCCCAGCATTTT. This encodes CASSPPGGLNQPQHF. The J gene is TRBJ1-5, the V gene TRBV18; D gene ambiguous. The CDR3 has 15 amino acids. The germline V gene has CDR1 KGHSH and CDR2 LQKENI. V was pared by 0 bases and J by 4 bases, with 10 bases between.

This clone was counted a few times. The V gene is TRBV19, the J gene TRBJ1-5; D unresolved. Germline loops: CDR1 LNHDA, CDR2 SQIVND (reference sequence). The CDR3 extends over 13 amino acids. The V gene lost 8 bases and the J gene lost 8 bases, with 16 bases spanning the gap. The DNA of the CDR3 is TGTGCCAGTCACGGGTCCCCCGCTGAGCCCCAGCATTTT. It translates to CASHGSPAEPQHF.

This clone was counted between two and nine times. The rearrangement joins TRBV27 to TRBJ1-6, with D tentatively TRBD1 (6 bases). V shed 8 bases and J shed 7 bases, with 12 bases lying between them. Germline V lookup: CDR1 MNHEY, CDR2 SMNVEV (reference sequence). The CDR3 spans 13 residues. DNA for the CDR3: TGTGCCAGCGCGGGGAGGGGGAATTCACCCCTCCACTTT. This encodes CASAGRGNSPLHF.

CDR3: CASSPGTGVNTEAFF. As DNA, the CDR3 is TGTGCCAGCAGCCCCGGGACAGGTGTGAACACTGAAGCTTTCTTT. The rearrangement uses TRBV11-3 and TRBJ1-1, with TRBD1 identical over 8 bases. The CDR3 runs to 15 residues. After removal of 5 bases from V and 0 bases from J, the junction contained 5 bases not matched to a gene. Looked up from germline, CDR1 is SGHNT and CDR2 is YENEEA.

The CDR3 DNA follows: TGTGCCTGGAGTGCCGGGACAGCCGGGGAAGCTTTCTTT. Its translation is CAWSAGTAGEAFF. V is TRBV30 and J is TRBJ1-1, with TRBD1 identical over 7 bases. There are 13 residues in the CDR3. V gave up 1 base and J gave up 8 bases; unmatched junction bases: 7. Germline V lookup: CDR1 GTSNPN, CDR2 SVGIG (reference sequence).